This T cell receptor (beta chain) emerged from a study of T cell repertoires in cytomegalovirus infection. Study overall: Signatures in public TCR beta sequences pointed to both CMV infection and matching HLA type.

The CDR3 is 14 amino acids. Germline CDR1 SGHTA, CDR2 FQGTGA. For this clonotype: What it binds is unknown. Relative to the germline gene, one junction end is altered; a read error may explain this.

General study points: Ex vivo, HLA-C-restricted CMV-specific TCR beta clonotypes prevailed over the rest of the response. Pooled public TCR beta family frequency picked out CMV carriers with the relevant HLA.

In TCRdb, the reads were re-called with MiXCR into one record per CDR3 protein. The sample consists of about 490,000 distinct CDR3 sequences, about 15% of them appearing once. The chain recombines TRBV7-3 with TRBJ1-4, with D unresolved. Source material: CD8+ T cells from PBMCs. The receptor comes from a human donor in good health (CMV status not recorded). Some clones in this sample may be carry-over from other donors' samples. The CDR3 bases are TGTACCAGCAGCTTTCTCCCACCCAATGAAAAACTGTTTTTT. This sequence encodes CTSSFLPPNEKLFF.